This T cell receptor beta chain stems from a study of blood T cell repertoires in COVID-19. Assay used: immunoSEQ multiplex PCR; TCRdb lists only in-frame clones, some missing. Of approximately 130,000 clones in the sample, 60% to 85% were seen once. The TCR was taken from a man older than 75 with acute or convalescent COVID-19. The sequenced sample was peripheral blood.

CDR3 DNA sequence: TGCGCCAGCAGCCAACCCGGACTATACACAGATACGCAGTATTTT. Its protein product is CASSQPGLYTDTQYF. V is TRBV4-1 and J is TRBJ2-3; D perhaps matches TRBD2 (6 bases). Germline-derived CDR1 and CDR2 are MGHRA and YSYEKL. V lost 2 bases and J 2 bases, leaving 11 bases between the germline ends. The CDR3 is made up of 15 amino acids.